This TCR beta chain emerged from a study of T cells after posttransplantation cyclophosphamide. The CDR3 contains 18 residues. Germline trimming cut 4 bases from V and 3 bases from J; bases unmatched to any gene: 17. The germline gives CDR1 SGHDT, CDR2 YYEEEE. Study observations and caveats: After PTCy, TRB diversity resembled that of CNI/methotrexate controls. Skin or GI-infiltrating T cells shared few TRB sequences with blood.

Methotrexate plus calcineurin inhibitor accompanied controls' myeloablative marrow transplants; sampling was 1 year later. The protocol was immunoSEQ multiplex PCR, while the TCRdb copy is restricted to in-frame clones and leaves out a portion. The sample has some 21,000 clones; about 86% are singletons. In regard to this clone: Antigen specificity is unknown.

The specimen comprised PBMCs, sampled 362 days after allogeneic stem cell transplant with calcineurin inhibitor and methotrexate. V gene TRBV5-6 combines with J gene TRBJ2-7; 9 positions agree with TRBD1. The receptor was isolated from a female patient in her 30s who received an allogeneic stem cell transplant from an unrelated donor, was CMV-positive, and had acute and chronic GVHD. Some T cells here may be from the graft donor. The CDR3 loop is CASSPDPLTGTGLYEQYF. The DNA for the CDR3 is TGTGCCAGCAGCCCGGACCCCCTGACCGGGACAGGGCTCTACGAGCAGTACTTC.